A selection of T cell receptor beta chains follows, all from one sample in a study of post-analysis software for immune sequencing data. Via MiXCR, TCRdb re-called the PCR reads, giving one row per CDR3 protein. The data show roughly 160,000 distinct CDR3 sequences, under 40% seen once. The sequenced sample was blood, obtained after autologous hematopoietic stem cell transplantation. The receptors derive from a girl aged 10 to 17 with multiple sclerosis. Each CDR3 is given without its conserved first and last residue.

TRBV15	ATSTTLTPNTEAF
TRBV20-1	SARGTGGVTEAF
TRBV20-1	SAQMGQGNSPLH
TRBV12-3/TRBV12-4	ASSPTDAQY
TRBV9	ASSLAGGRRYNEQF
TRBV27	ASLTRGGTEAF
TRBV20-1	SAWTSGGSEQL
TRBV7-3	ASSLEGTSGANVLT
TRBV12-3/TRBV12-4	ASRHQQGWHNEQF
TRBV5-1	ASSLPDDFGYT
TRBV20-1	SATGVYEQY
TRBV12-3/TRBV12-4	ASVPGTGGGQPQH
TRBV5-1	ASSLGQRGTQY
TRBV27	ASSSLGQSYEQY
TRBV29-1	SVDRGSPNEQY
TRBV9	ASSVGENTEAF
TRBV20-1	STRGGLISYNEQF
TRBV28	ASSPGQVGLYGYT
TRBV10-1	ASSPLGLATTDTQY
TRBV19	ASSTTQGAWYNEQF
TRBV18	ASSPTPIGQGAYEQY
TRBV6-2/TRBV6-3	ASRPLPTQRDSYNQPQH
TRBV7-9	ASSSYYEQY
TRBV2	ASSEPTDDQH
TRBV7-9	ASSKKGEQY
TRBV5-1	ASSLVADEQF
TRBV28	ASSPLTGGSYNEQF
TRBV29-1	SVGGQGVKETQY
TRBV7-3	ASSLSSGYEQY
TRBV5-4	ASSLEWDYGYT
TRBV7-3	ASSPTSESSYNEQF
TRBV12-5	ASGKNSNQPQH